The 32 T cell receptor beta chains reported below all come from one sample, sequenced in a study of Graves' ophthalmopathy and Graves' hyperthyroidism. The study amplified TCR beta CDR3 regions using RNA transcripts. RT-PCR was first run with HTBI primers, then multiplex PCR in a second round. Via MiXCR, TCRdb re-called the multiplex PCR reads, giving one row per CDR3 protein. The table lists some 1.1 million distinct CDR3 sequences, roughly two fifths of them singletons. Sequenced sample: peripheral blood or thyroid tissue (not recorded which). The receptors here all came from an adult man with Graves' hyperthyroidism.

In its sample, this clonotype was seen many times. The rearrangement uses TRBV20-1 and TRBJ2-7; 9 bases match TRBD1. Germline assignment: CDR1 DFQATT and CDR2 SNEGSKA (reference sequence). The CDR3 extends over 13 amino acids. V lost 1 base and J lost 7; bases outside the gene matches: 5. The CDR3 DNA reads TGCAGTGCTAGAGTTGACAGGGGGATGGAGCAGTACTTC. It specifies CSARVDRGMEQYF.

J is TRBJ2-6 and V is TRBV6-5; D remains ambiguous. The CDR3 has 17 amino acids. CDR1 is MNHEY, CDR2 SVGAGI, per germline. V was trimmed by 2 bases and J by 0 bases, leaving 11 bases between them. The CDR3 loop reads CASSYRTRFSGANVLTF. The CDR3 region has the DNA TGTGCCAGCAGTTACAGGACCCGATTCTCTGGGGCCAACGTCCTGACTTTC.

The chain is built from TRBV7-2 and TRBJ1-1; D perhaps matches TRBD1 (6 bases). CDR3 length: 16 residues. With 8 bases removed from V and 3 bases from J, the gap between germline ends came to 22 bases. Germline-derived CDR1 and CDR2 are SGHTA and FQGNSA. Here the CDR3 reads CASSPRTGAADTEAFF. CDR3 DNA: TGTGCCAGCTCACCACGGACGGGGGCGGCGGACACTGAAGCTTTCTTT.

This clonotype came up many times. This chain uses TRBV7-9 with TRBJ2-7; D is unresolved. Germline values: CDR1 SEHNR, CDR2 FQNEAQ (reference sequence). With 4 bases removed from V and 4 bases from J, the gap between germline ends came to 20 bases. The CDR3 length is 16 residues. CDR3 DNA: TGTGCCAGCAGCTCCGGTATGGGGTGGGCTCGGTACGAGCAGTACTTC. This gives the protein CASSSGMGWARYEQYF.

This clonotype was detected ten times or more. The CDR3 here is CSVENQGEVRQYF. The CDR3 nucleotides are TGCAGCGTTGAAAATCAGGGTGAGGTTAGGCAGTACTTC. This sequence joins TRBV29-1 and TRBJ2-7, with TRBD1 as a possible D gene (5 bases). The CDR3 length is 13 residues. Germline-derived CDR1 and CDR2 are SQVTM and ANQGSEA. The ends were cut back, 2 bases at V and 9 bases at J, with 17 bases in the middle.

The V gene is TRBV25-1, the J gene TRBJ2-5; 8 nucleotides line up with TRBD2. The CDR3 extends over 14 amino acids. V gave up 6 bases and J gave up 6 bases; unmatched junction bases: 9. Germline CDR1 reads MGHDK; CDR2 reads SYGVNS. In nucleotides, the CDR3 is TGTGCCAGCAGCGAAGCGGGGGTGGGGAAGACCCAGTACTTC. It specifies CASSEAGVGKTQYF. The full variable domain, with the rest looked up from reference TRBV25-1 and TRBJ2-5, is EADIYQTPRYLVIGTGKKITLECSQTMGHDKMYWYQQDPGMELHLIHYSYGVNSTEKGDLSSESTVSRIRTEHFPLTLESARPSHTSQYLCASSEAGVGKTQYFGPGTRLLVL.

This clonotype is a singleton in its sample. Germline is not matched at one junction end, which may reflect a read error. This sequence joins TRBV12-3 or TRBV12-4 and TRBJ2-6; possibly TRBD1 for D (5 bases). The CDR3 contains 14 residues. The CDR3 bases are TGTGCCAGCAGTTCGACAGCTGGGGCCAACGCCCTGACTTTC. Translation: CASSSTAGANALTF.

The sample holds a few counts of this clonotype. The chain has TRBV30 and TRBJ1-1, with TRBD1 as a possible D gene (6 bases). Trimming took off 3 bases at V and 5 bases at J, with 13 bases between the two ends. This CDR3 has 13 residues. Per the germline V gene, CDR1 is GTSNPN and CDR2 is SVGIG (reference sequence). The chain's CDR3 is CAWRTDRRTEAFF. CDR3 DNA sequence: TGTGCCTGGAGGACTGACAGGAGGACTGAAGCTTTCTTT.

Concerning this clonotype itself: It may be a read error: a sequence one base away is much more abundant. The DNA of the CDR3 is TGCAGTGCTAGAGGACTAGGGATGGAGACCCAGTACTTC. Translation gives CSARGLGMETQYF. This chain links TRBV20-1 with TRBJ2-5, with D tentatively TRBD2 (6 bases). Trimming stripped 1 base from V and 5 bases from J, with 11 bases between. Looked up from germline, CDR1 is DFQATT and CDR2 is SNEGSKA (reference sequence). CDR3 length: 13 residues.

This clonotype was seen once. The chain links TRBV20-1 to TRBJ2-7; D is unclear. Germline CDR1 DFQATT, CDR2 SNEGSKA (reference sequence). Trimming took 0 bases from V and 2 from J, leaving 8 bases between them. CDR3 length: 13 amino acids. CDR3 amino acids: CSARDPSTYEQYF. CDR3 DNA: TGCAGTGCTAGAGATCCCTCGACCTACGAGCAGTACTTC.

CDR3 residues: CASSHSGGAQETQYF. The CDR3, as DNA: TGCGCCAGCAGCCATAGCGGGGGGGCCCAAGAGACCCAGTACTTC. This sequence joins TRBV4-1 and TRBJ2-5; 11 bases line up with TRBD2. CDR1 MGHRA and CDR2 YSYEKL come from the germline V gene. The CDR3 length is 15 residues. V was clipped by 3 bases and J by 1 base; unmatched bases: 1.

This clonotype has at least ten counts. The chain joins TRBV20-1 to TRBJ1-2, with a weak D call TRBD1 (5 bases). Germline V CDR1 and CDR2: DFQATT, SNEGSKA (reference sequence). The CDR3 contains 14 residues. Trimming stripped 0 bases from V and 8 bases from J, with 16 bases between. CDR3: CSARDFSGLSGYTF. The CDR3 DNA is TGCAGTGCTAGAGATTTTTCAGGGCTCAGCGGCTACACCTTC.

This clonotype has more than one count but fewer than ten. The V and J genes are TRBV2 and TRBJ2-7; no clear D gene. This CDR3 comprises 12 residues. Trimming shortened V by 3 bases and J by 4 bases, and 7 bases separated the two germline ends. Germline V gene lookup returns CDR1 SNHLY and CDR2 FYNNEI. The CDR3 DNA is TGTGCCAGCAGTGATCTCGGATACGAGCAGTACTTC. It yields the protein CASSDLGYEQYF.

This clonotype was observed a handful of times. The chain has TRBV12-3 or TRBV12-4 and TRBJ1-1; D not certain. Trimming took 0 bases from V and 5 from J, leaving 16 bases between them. The CDR3 has 16 residues. The CDR3 DNA follows: TGTGCCAGCAGTTTAGCGATTATACTCCGAACGACTGAAGCTTTCTTT. Residues: CASSLAIILRTTEAFF.

This clonotype was counted ten times or more. The rearrangement joins TRBV2 to TRBJ1-2; D might be TRBD1 (5 bases). The CDR3 spans 15 residues. V lost 0 bases and J 4 bases, leaving 12 bases between the germline ends. Per germline, CDR1 SNHLY and CDR2 FYNNEI. The CDR3 DNA is TGTGCCAGCAGTGAAGCGCTGCAGGGAATCTATGGCTACACCTTC. Protein: CASSEALQGIYGYTF.

V is TRBV29-1 and J is TRBJ1-1, with unresolved D. CDR3 length: 12 residues. V lost 8 bases and J lost 2, with 12 bases in between. The germline V gene has CDR1 SQVTM and CDR2 ANQGSEA. The CDR3 coding sequence is TGCAGCCCGGCCAGCTACAACACTGAAGCTTTCTTT. As protein: CSPASYNTEAFF. The variable domain in full, with the rest retrieved from reference TRBV29-1 and TRBJ1-1, is SAVISQKPSRDICQRGTSLTIQCQVDSQVTMMFWYRQQPGQSLTLIATANQGSEATYESGFVIDKFPISRPNLTFSTLTVSNMSPEDSSIYLCSPASYNTEAFFGQGTRLTVV.

The chain uses TRBV5-6 and TRBJ2-7; 12 bases match TRBD2. Germline V lookup: CDR1 SGHDT, CDR2 YYEEEE. The length of the CDR3 is 15 residues. The trim removed 4 bases at V and 7 bases at J, leaving 9 bases unmatched. Written as DNA, the CDR3 is TGTGCCAGCAGCCCAAACCTAGCGGGAGGGCGGGAGCAGTACTTC. It translates to CASSPNLAGGREQYF.

Many counts were recorded for this clonotype. The genes are TRBV29-1 and TRBJ2-2; 10 nucleotides align to TRBD1. CDR1 is SQVTM, CDR2 ANQGSEA, per germline. There are 15 residues in the CDR3. The ends lost 7 bases at V and 1 base at J; junction bases unmatched: 6. CDR3 protein: CSATRTGGNTGELFF. CDR3 DNA: TGCAGCGCCACTAGGACAGGGGGGAACACCGGGGAGCTGTTTTTT.

The J gene is TRBJ2-3, the V gene TRBV5-1; 7 bases are shared with TRBD1. The CDR3 contains 14 residues. Germline V gene data show CDR1 as SGHRS and CDR2 as YFSETQ. The J segment lost 4 bases and the V segment lost 4 bases, leaving 6 bases of the junction unmatched. CDR3 DNA: TGCGCCAGCAGCCAGGGACAGCCCGCAGATACGCAGTATTTT. It encodes CASSQGQPADTQYF.

Many counts were recorded for this clonotype. The genes are TRBV10-2 and TRBJ2-7; 9 positions agree with TRBD1. The CDR3 extends over 13 amino acids. Germline CDR1 WSHSY, CDR2 SAAADI. Losses at the gene ends were 6 bases for V and 3 bases for J; bases not matched to a gene: 3. As DNA, the CDR3 is TGCGCCAGCAGGACGGGACAGGGCTACGAGCAGTACTTC. It encodes CASRTGQGYEQYF.

The genes are TRBV10-1 and TRBJ2-2; TRBD1 agrees at 7 bases. This CDR3 comprises 13 residues. The V and J ends lost 11 bases and 0 bases, in that order; junction bases with no gene match: 3. Germline V CDR1 and CDR2: WNHNN, SYGVQD (reference sequence). CDR3 loop: CAVQGANTGELFF. The DNA for the CDR3 is TGCGCCGTTCAGGGGGCGAACACCGGGGAGCTGTTTTTT.

The V call is TRBV19, the J call TRBJ1-5, with 7 bases aligning to TRBD1. Germline assignment: CDR1 LNHDA and CDR2 SQIVND (reference sequence). The length of the CDR3 is 17 residues. The V and J ends lost 9 bases and 0 bases, in that order; junction bases with no gene match: 14. The CDR3: CASSPSGQRYSNQPQHF. The CDR3 coding sequence is TGTGCCAGCAGTCCCTCGGGACAGAGATATAGCAATCAGCCCCAGCATTTT.

With regard to this clonotype: Its ends do not fully match the called genes, so a read error is possible. The CDR3 DNA is TGTGCCAGCAGCTTTCTCTCTAGACAGGGGGCTTACGAGCAGTGCTTC. Translated, it gives CASSFLSRQGAYEQCF. The rearrangement joins TRBV11-2 to TRBJ2-7; TRBD1 matches 10 bases. Germline V gene data show CDR1 as SGHAT and CDR2 as FQNNGV. The CDR3 is 16 residues long.

This clonotype was detected ten times or more. The CDR3 region has the DNA TGTGCCAGCTCACCATGGGGGACCAAAAATCAGCCCCAGCATTTT. Protein product: CASSPWGTKNQPQHF. This sequence joins TRBV18 and TRBJ1-5, with D possibly TRBD1 on 5 matching bases. The CDR3 has 15 residues. Germline V gene data show CDR1 as KGHSH and CDR2 as LQKENI. The V gene lost 2 bases and the J gene lost 4 bases, with 12 bases spanning the gap. The full variable domain, with the rest looked up from reference TRBV18 and TRBJ1-5, is NAGVMQNPRHLVRRRGQEARLRCSPMKGHSHVYWYRQLPEEGLKFMVYLQKENIIDESGMPKERFSAEFPKEGPSILRIQQVVRGDSAAYFCASSPWGTKNQPQHFGDGTRLSIL.

This chain connects TRBV11-2 to TRBJ1-2; 7 nucleotides line up with TRBD1. The CDR3 has 14 amino acids. V was pared by 2 bases and J by 7 bases, with 7 bases of the junction left unmatched. Germline V gives CDR1 SGHAT, CDR2 FQNNGV. The DNA for the CDR3 is TGTGCCAGCAGCTTACCAAAACAGGGGCTTGGCTACACCTTC. Its translation is CASSLPKQGLGYTF.

This clonotype was seen many times. A read error may account for a junction end that differs from germline. This chain links TRBV10-3 with TRBJ1-5, with D uncertain. The CDR3 consists of 13 residues. Germline V gene lookup returns CDR1 ENHRY and CDR2 SYGVKD. For the CDR3, the DNA is TGTGCCAGCAGTGAAGCGCCTCATCAGCCCCAGCATTTT. It translates to CASSEAPHQPQHF.

The V and J genes are TRBV30 and TRBJ1-2; D uncertain. Germline V lookup: CDR1 GTSNPN, CDR2 SVGIG (reference sequence). This CDR3 is built from 14 residues. V was pared by 0 bases and J by 4 bases, with 12 bases between. In nucleotides, the CDR3 is TGTGCCTGGAGTGTACCGCCGGGTCCCTATGGCTACACCTTC. Protein product: CAWSVPPGPYGYTF.

The chain has TRBV19 and TRBJ1-1, with TRBD1 identical over 12 bases. CDR1 and CDR2 (germline): LNHDA, SQIVND (reference sequence). The CDR3 loop spans 15 amino acids. V dropped 6 bases and J dropped 1; count of bases not matched to a gene: 3. CDR3 in DNA: TGTGCCAGTAGAACGGGACAGGGGGCGAACACTGAAGCTTTCTTT. Protein: CASRTGQGANTEAFF.

V is TRBV20-1 and J is TRBJ2-5, with a weak D call TRBD2 (6 bases). CDR1 and CDR2 (germline): DFQATT, SNEGSKA (reference sequence). V gave up 4 bases and J gave up 2 bases, with 17 bases separating them. The CDR3 totals 15 residues. The DNA of the CDR3 is TGCAGTGCTATTGGGTTAGCGGCTTTACAAGAGACCCAGTACTTC. Its translation: CSAIGLAALQETQYF.

This clonotype was counted between two and nine times. The chain is built from TRBV24-1 and TRBJ2-3, with 13 bases identical to TRBD2. The CDR3 is 17 residues long. From germline, CDR1 is KGHDR and CDR2 SFDVKD. V lost 4 bases and J lost 1; bases outside the gene matches: 4. In nucleotides, the CDR3 is TGTGCCACCAGTGACCCCGGACTAGCGGGAGGCACAGATACGCAGTATTTT. It encodes CATSDPGLAGGTDTQYF.

The chain links TRBV6-5 to TRBJ1-2; TRBD1 is a possible D gene (6 bases). The CDR3 runs to 13 residues. Per the germline V gene, CDR1 is MNHEY and CDR2 is SVGAGI. V lost 4 bases and J lost 6, with 12 bases in between. DNA for the CDR3: TGTGCCAGCAGTTCTCGGGACATCGATGGCTACACCTTC. It encodes CASSSRDIDGYTF.

The chain recombines TRBV19 with TRBJ1-6; D unclear. V lost 3 bases, J lost 7 bases, and 13 bases lay in between. The CDR3 totals 15 residues. Germline values: CDR1 LNHDA, CDR2 SQIVND (reference sequence). In DNA, the CDR3 is TGTGCCAGTAGTATGATCCGGGGTCTAAATTCACCCCTCCACTTT. Translated, it gives CASSMIRGLNSPLHF. Supplemented by reference TRBV19 and TRBJ1-6, the full variable domain reads DGGITQSPKYLFRKEGQNVTLSCEQNLNHDAMYWYRQDPGQGLRLIYYSQIVNDFQKGDIAEGYSVSREKKESFPLTVTSAQKNPTAFYLCASSMIRGLNSPLHFGNGTRLTVT.